A selection of T cell receptor beta chains follows, all from one sample in a study of OX40 agonist ivuxolimab in advanced cancers. Sequenced by immunoSEQ multiplex PCR; TCRdb stores in-frame clones only, minus some. Of tens of thousands of clones listed, 80% to 90% are singletons. The sequenced sample was CD4+ or CD8+ T cells sorted from blood, obtained in a trial of the OX40 agonist ivuxolimab. Receptors were obtained from an adult with an advanced solid tumor such as melanoma, head and neck, liver or kidney cancer. The CDR3 runs from the conserved cysteine through the conserved F or W. D genes are given only for firm matches. Some rows mark clone size as missing; the rest say once, few, many or name a class of expanded clone.

.,TRBV9,TRBD1,TRBJ2-1,TGTGCCAGCAGCGCGACAGGGGCCTTCTACAATGAGCAGTTCTTC,CASSATGAFYNEQFF
.,TRBV7-9,TRBD1,TRBJ2-1,TGTGCCAGCAGCTTCCCGAAGACAGGGGGGGATGAGCAGTTCTTC,CASSFPKTGGDEQFF
.,TRBV19,.,TRBJ2-5,TGTGCCAGTAGTATGGCACTAGACCAAGAGACCCAGTACTTC,CASSMALDQETQYF
.,TRBV6-4,.,TRBJ2-1,TGTGCCAGCAGTGACGGGGCTAGCGACTACAATGAGCAGTTCTTC,CASSDGASDYNEQFF
.,TRBV5-5,TRBD1,TRBJ2-7,TGTGCCAGCACCCGGACAGGGGGCGAGCAGTACTTC,CASTRTGGEQYF
once,TRBV27,.,TRBJ2-7,TGTGCCAGCTGGGCCCGGGCGTCCTACGAGCAGTACTTC,CASWARASYEQYF
.,TRBV6-1,TRBD1,TRBJ2-2,TGTGCCAGCAGTGAAGTGACAGGGTTTGCCGGGGAGCTGTTTTTT,CASSEVTGFAGELFF
.,TRBV19,.,TRBJ2-1,TGTGCCAGTAGTATTGTGGGCCCGGGGAATGAGCAGTTCTTC,CASSIVGPGNEQFF
.,TRBV19,.,TRBJ1-1,TGTGCCAGTACCGATTGGGGGTCGGGCACTGAAGCTTTCTTT,CASTDWGSGTEAFF
.,TRBV7-6,TRBD2,TRBJ2-3,TGTGCCAGCAGCCCTAAACTAGCGGGATTGAGCACAGATACGCAGTATTTT,CASSPKLAGLSTDTQYF
.,TRBV13,.,TRBJ2-3,TGTGCCAGCAGCTCCATGGGGGTAACAGATACGCAGTATTTT,CASSSMGVTDTQYF
.,TRBV4-1,TRBD1,TRBJ1-1,TGCGCCAGCAGCCAAGGAGACAGGGTAGGTACTGAAGCTTTCTTT,CASSQGDRVGTEAFF
.,TRBV28,.,TRBJ2-3,TGTGCCAGCAGTTTACTTCGCACAGATACGCAGTATTTT,CASSLLRTDTQYF
.,TRBV6-5,.,TRBJ2-5,TGTGCCATGACTAGTTTGGGGATGGAGGAGACCCAGTACTTC,CAMTSLGMEETQYF
.,TRBV9,.,TRBJ2-1,TGTGCCAGCAGCGGCAGGGGGGGTAGCTCCTACAATGAGCAGTTCTTC,CASSGRGGSSYNEQFF
.,TRBV6-5,.,TRBJ1-2,TGTGCCAGCAGTTACACCCCGGTTGGCCAGTCTGGCTACACCTTC,CASSYTPVGQSGYTF
few,TRBV30,.,TRBJ1-1,TGTGCCTGGGGGGACGGCGTCACTGAAGCTTTCTTT,CAWGDGVTEAFF
.,TRBV11-2,TRBD2,TRBJ2-7,TGTGCCAGCAGTCTAGCGGCCGTCGAGCAGTACTTC,CASSLAAVEQYF
.,TRBV6-5,.,TRBJ1-2,TGTGCCAGCACAGACACTGACAATAATGGCTACACCTTC,CASTDTDNNGYTF
.,TRBV5-1,.,TRBJ2-1,TGCGCCAGCAGCTTAACGGGATTGGCGAATGAGCAGTTCTTC,CASSLTGLANEQFF
.,TRBV7-9,TRBD1,TRBJ2-1,TGTGCCAGCAGCCCTCGACAGGGGGCTTACAATGAGCAGTTCTTC,CASSPRQGAYNEQFF
.,TRBV28,TRBD1,TRBJ2-3,TGTGCCAGCAGTTCGGTAGACAGGGGAACCACAGATACGCAGTATTTT,CASSSVDRGTTDTQYF
.,TRBV6-5,.,TRBJ2-2,TGTGCCAGCAGTTACTACCTGGACACCGGGGAGCTGTTTTTT,CASSYYLDTGELFF
.,TRBV2,TRBD2,TRBJ2-1,TGTGCCACCATACCTAGCGGCCCCACCTACAATGAGCAGTTCTTC,CATIPSGPTYNEQFF
.,TRBV28,.,TRBJ2-7,TGTGCCAGCAGGGGGATGGACGGAGCCTACGAGCAGTACTTC,CASRGMDGAYEQYF
.,TRBV7-3,.,TRBJ2-3,TGTGCCAGCAGCTCAATAGGAGCAGATACGCAGTATTTT,CASSSIGADTQYF
few,TRBV11-2,.,TRBJ1-6,TGTGCCAGCAGCTTTGGTGTGAGGCTCTATAATTCACCCCTCCACTTT,CASSFGVRLYNSPLHF
few,TRBV4-1,.,TRBJ1-2,TGCGCCAGCAGCCAAGTCGAGGGTTCCGTCTATGGCTACACCTTC,CASSQVEGSVYGYTF
.,TRBV7-9,TRBD1,TRBJ1-1,TGTGCCAGCAGCAAAGAGACAGGGCGGGCTTTCTTT,CASSKETGRAFF
.,TRBV19,.,TRBJ1-2,TGTGCCAGTAGTATAGGGGCAGGGGCGAACTATGGCTACACCTTC,CASSIGAGANYGYTF
.,TRBV5-1,TRBD2,TRBJ2-7,TGCGCCAGCAGCAGCGGGATCTCCTACGAGCAGTACTTC,CASSSGISYEQYF
.,TRBV4-1,TRBD2,TRBJ2-1,TGCGCCAGCAGCCAAGAAGATTCCGGGGGGGCTGAGCAGTTCTTC,CASSQEDSGGAEQFF
.,TRBV19,.,TRBJ1-2,TGTGCCAGTTTCAAGGGTCCTGGCTACACCTTC,CASFKGPGYTF
.,TRBV25-1,.,TRBJ2-5,TGTGCCAGCAGTGAGGGGACCCAAGAGACCCAGTACTTC,CASSEGTQETQYF
.,TRBV28,.,TRBJ2-4,TGTGCCAGCAGTTTAGCTGGAAACATTCAGTACTTC,CASSLAGNIQYF
.,TRBV2,.,TRBJ1-1,TGTGCCAGCATGGGGCAGGCTGAAGCTTTCTTT,CASMGQAEAFF
.,TRBV6-6,.,TRBJ1-1,TGTGCCAGCAGTTACTCTGGGCCCCCTTCTGAAGCTTTCTTT,CASSYSGPPSEAFF
few,TRBV6-5,TRBD1,TRBJ1-2,TGTGCCAGCAGTTACTCGACAGGGGCTAACTATGGCTACACCTTC,CASSYSTGANYGYTF
.,TRBV28,.,TRBJ1-5,TGTGCCAGCAGCCGCTTACAAGATCAGCCCCAGCATTTT,CASSRLQDQPQHF
.,TRBV27,TRBD2,TRBJ2-7,TGTGCCAGCAGGACTAGCGGGTATCACTACGAGCAGTACTTC,CASRTSGYHYEQYF
.,TRBV18,.,TRBJ2-3,TGTGCCAGCTCGTCCGGGACGGGCACCGCAGATACGCAGTATTTT,CASSSGTGTADTQYF
.,TRBV7-8,.,TRBJ1-5,TGTGCCAGCAGCCCTCGAGGAATTAGCAATCAGCCCCAGCATTTT,CASSPRGISNQPQHF
.,TRBV7-9,TRBD1,TRBJ1-2,TGTGCCAGCAGCTTAGCCCCGATTACAGGGGAAGACGGCTACACCTTC,CASSLAPITGEDGYTF
once,TRBV6-5,.,TRBJ1-6,TGTGCCAGCAGTTACGGTGGGAATAATTCACCCCTCCACTTT,CASSYGGNNSPLHF
.,TRBV7-6,TRBD1,TRBJ2-7,TGTGCCAGCAGCTTAGGACAGGGACCGGACGAGCAGTACTTC,CASSLGQGPDEQYF
.,TRBV30,TRBD2,TRBJ2-1,TGTGCCTGGAGTGTAGGCCTAGCGGGCTATTACAATGAGCAGTTCTTC,CAWSVGLAGYYNEQFF
.,TRBV7-8,.,TRBJ1-3,TGTGCCAGCACCACCCTTGTAGAGCGAAACACCATATATTTT,CASTTLVERNTIYF
.,TRBV10-1,TRBD2,TRBJ2-1,TGCGCCAGTCCGAACCGGGACTACCTAGGGCGGGGCTATCCCCACACCAGCGACAATGAGCAGTTCTTC,CASPNRDYLGRGYPHTSDNEQFF
.,TRBV6-1,TRBD1,TRBJ1-5,TGTGCCAGCAGTGAATTTGGCAGGGACAGACTTAATCAGCCCCAGCATTTT,CASSEFGRDRLNQPQHF
.,TRBV7-9,.,TRBJ2-1,TGTGCCAGCCGGGACCTTTACAATGAGCAGTTCTTC,CASRDLYNEQFF
.,TRBV5-6,.,TRBJ2-1,TGTGCCAGCAGCTTGCCTCTCGGCAATGAGCAGTTCTTC,CASSLPLGNEQFF
once,TRBV4-1,.,TRBJ1-2,TGCGCCAGCAGCGACGACACTGCGAACGATTATGGCTACACCTTC,CASSDDTANDYGYTF
.,TRBV7-9,.,TRBJ1-1,TGTGCCAGCAGCTTAATTATGGAGCCGAACACTGAAGCTTTCTTT,CASSLIMEPNTEAFF
.,TRBV10-2,.,TRBJ2-5,TGCGCCACCGGGCGGGTCGCGGAGACCCAGTACTTC,CATGRVAETQYF
.,TRBV7-9,.,TRBJ2-3,TGTGCCAGCAGCGTTCCCTTGCGGAGAGATACGCAGTATTTT,CASSVPLRRDTQYF